In this sample, the clone carrying this TCR beta chain turned up a few times. This sample was included in a study of CD8 T cells in Susac syndrome. Roughly 0.45 to 1 ug RNA was reverse transcribed with random hexamers. Amplification of TCR beta CDR3 was carried out by immunoSEQ multiplex PCR, which covered 54 Vbeta and 13 Jbeta segments. TCRdb itself ran the immunoSEQ multiplex PCR reads through MiXCR, one entry per CDR3 protein. The sample consists of under 550,000 distinct CDR3 sequences, around 85% of them appearing once. The CDR3 has 13 amino acids. Germline CDR1 and CDR2: ENHRY and SYGVKD. Unmatched junction bases numbered 5, after V lost 6 bases and J lost 5 bases. Sequencing of TCR beta was performed on blood CD8+ T cells and on blood CD4+ T cells. Those who served as multiple sclerosis controls were treatment-naive patients with stable or active relapsing-remitting disease.

The TCR was taken from a human donor with multiple sclerosis. This sequence joins TRBV10-3 and TRBJ2-5; 8 nucleotides match TRBD2. The sample consisted of CD8+ T cells from PBMCs. CDR3 coding DNA: TGTGCCATCAGAGGACTAGCCCAGGAGACCCAGTACTTC. The encoded protein is CAIRGLAQETQYF.